The sequence of this T cell receptor beta chain was determined in a study of blood T cell repertoires in COVID-19. Study-level background: In each case, the material was cDNA or gDNA derived from T cells, B-cell-depleted T cells, or PBMCs.

TCRdb's copy holds only in-frame clones and misses some; the assay was immunoSEQ multiplex PCR. The sample holds about 140,000 clones, approximately 88% seen once. There are 16 residues in the CDR3. V lost 1 base to trimming and J lost 5 bases; unmatched junction nucleotides: 2. The germline V gene encodes CDR1 LGHDT and CDR2 YNNKEL (reference sequence). This clonotype was sampled from a woman between 45 and 65 years old with acute or convalescent COVID-19. Sequences were obtained from peripheral blood. This chain connects TRBV3-1 (or the pseudogene TRBV3-2) to TRBJ2-2; 12 positions agree with TRBD2. DNA of the CDR3: TGTGCCAGCAGCCAAGGGACTAGCGGGAAAACCGGGGAGCTGTTTTTT. Protein product: CASSQGTSGKTGELFF.